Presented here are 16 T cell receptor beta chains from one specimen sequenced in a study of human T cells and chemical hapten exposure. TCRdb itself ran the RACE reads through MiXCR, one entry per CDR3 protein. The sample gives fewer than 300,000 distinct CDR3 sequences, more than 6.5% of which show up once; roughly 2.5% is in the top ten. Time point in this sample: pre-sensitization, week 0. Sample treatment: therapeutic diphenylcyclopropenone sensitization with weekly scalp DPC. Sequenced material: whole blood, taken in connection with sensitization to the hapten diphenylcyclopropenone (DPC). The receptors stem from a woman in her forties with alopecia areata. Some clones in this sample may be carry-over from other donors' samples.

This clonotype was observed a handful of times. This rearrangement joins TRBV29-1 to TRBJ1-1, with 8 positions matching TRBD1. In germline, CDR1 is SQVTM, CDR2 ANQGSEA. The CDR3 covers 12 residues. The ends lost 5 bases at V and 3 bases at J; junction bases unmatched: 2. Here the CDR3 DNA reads TGCAGCGTTAAGACAGGGGACACTGAAGCTTTCTTT. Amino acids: CSVKTGDTEAFF.

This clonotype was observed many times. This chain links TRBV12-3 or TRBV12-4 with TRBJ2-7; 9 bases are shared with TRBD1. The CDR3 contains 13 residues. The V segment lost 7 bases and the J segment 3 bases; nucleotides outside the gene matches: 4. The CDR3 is CASTLTGGYEQYF. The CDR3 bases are TGTGCCAGCACCCTGACAGGGGGCTACGAGCAGTACTTC.

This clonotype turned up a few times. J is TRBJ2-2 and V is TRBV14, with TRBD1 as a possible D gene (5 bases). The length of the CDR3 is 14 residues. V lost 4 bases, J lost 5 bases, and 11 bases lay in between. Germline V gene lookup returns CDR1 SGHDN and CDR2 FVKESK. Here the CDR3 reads CASSPRVATGELFF. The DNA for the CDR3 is TGTGCCAGCAGCCCCAGGGTGGCAACCGGGGAGCTGTTTTTT.

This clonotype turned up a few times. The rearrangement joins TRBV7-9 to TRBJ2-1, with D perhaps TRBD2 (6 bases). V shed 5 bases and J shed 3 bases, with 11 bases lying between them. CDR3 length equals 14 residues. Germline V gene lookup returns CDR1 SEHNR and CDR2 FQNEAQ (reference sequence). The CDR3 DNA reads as TGTGCCAGCAGCCAACGGGACTTCTACAATGAGCAGTTCTTC. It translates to CASSQRDFYNEQFF.

CDR3 DNA sequence: TGTGCCAGCAGCGTTACCGGGACTATCGGAGATACGCAGTATTTT. Its translation is CASSVTGTIGDTQYF. V usage is TRBV9 and J usage is TRBJ2-3, with 7 nucleotides matching TRBD2. The V and J ends lost 2 bases and 5 bases, in that order; junction bases with no gene match: 8. This CDR3 region has 15 residues. Per germline, CDR1 SGDLS and CDR2 YYNGEE. Based on the CDR3 plus reference TRBV9 and TRBJ2-3, the full variable domain is DSGVTQTPKHLITATGQRVTLRCSPRSGDLSVYWYQQSLDQGLQFLIQYYNGEERAKGNILERFSAQQFPDLHSELNLSSLELGDSALYFCASSVTGTIGDTQYFGPGTRLTVL.

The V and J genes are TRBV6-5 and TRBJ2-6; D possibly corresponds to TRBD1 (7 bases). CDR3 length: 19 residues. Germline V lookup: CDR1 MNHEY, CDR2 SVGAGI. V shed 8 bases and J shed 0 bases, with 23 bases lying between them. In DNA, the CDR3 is TGTGCCAGCGCGCCCAGGGGGGCCCCAAATCACTCTGGGGCCAACGTCCTGACTTTC. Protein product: CASAPRGAPNHSGANVLTF.

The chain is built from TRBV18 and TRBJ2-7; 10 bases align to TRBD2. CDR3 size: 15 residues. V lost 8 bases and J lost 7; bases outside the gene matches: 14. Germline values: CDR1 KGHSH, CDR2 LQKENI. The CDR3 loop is CASRSSGRGRGEQYF. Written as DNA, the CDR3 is TGTGCCAGCCGGTCTAGCGGGAGAGGTCGGGGAGAGCAGTACTTC.

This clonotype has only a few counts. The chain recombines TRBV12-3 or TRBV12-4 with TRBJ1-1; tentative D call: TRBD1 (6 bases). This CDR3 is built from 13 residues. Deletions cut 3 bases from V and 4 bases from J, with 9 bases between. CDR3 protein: CASSFQGTTEAFF. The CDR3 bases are TGTGCCAGCAGTTTTCAGGGGACCACTGAAGCTTTCTTT.

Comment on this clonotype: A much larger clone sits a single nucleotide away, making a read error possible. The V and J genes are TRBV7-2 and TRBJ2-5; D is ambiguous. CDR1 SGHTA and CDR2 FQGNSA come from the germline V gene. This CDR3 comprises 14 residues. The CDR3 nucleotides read TGTGCCAGGAGCTTAGATCGAGTCCAAGAGACCCAGTACTTC. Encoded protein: CARSLDRVQETQYF.

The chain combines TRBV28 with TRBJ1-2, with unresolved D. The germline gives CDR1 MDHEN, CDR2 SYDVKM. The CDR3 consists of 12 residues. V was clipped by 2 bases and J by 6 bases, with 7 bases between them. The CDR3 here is CASSLLGDGYTF. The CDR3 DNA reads TGTGCCAGCAGTTTACTCGGTGATGGCTACACCTTC.

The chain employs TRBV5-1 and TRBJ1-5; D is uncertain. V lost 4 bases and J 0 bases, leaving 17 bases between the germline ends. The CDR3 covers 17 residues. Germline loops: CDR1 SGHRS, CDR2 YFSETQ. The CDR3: CASSPPSGAYSNQPQHF. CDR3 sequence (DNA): TGCGCCAGCAGCCCACCCTCGGGAGCTTATAGCAATCAGCCCCAGCATTTT.

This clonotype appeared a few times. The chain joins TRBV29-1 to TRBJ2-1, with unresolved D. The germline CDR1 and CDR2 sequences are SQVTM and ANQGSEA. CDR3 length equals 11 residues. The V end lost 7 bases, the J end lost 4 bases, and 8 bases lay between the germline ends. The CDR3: CSGWRYNEQFF. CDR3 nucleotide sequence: TGCAGCGGGTGGCGGTACAATGAGCAGTTCTTC.

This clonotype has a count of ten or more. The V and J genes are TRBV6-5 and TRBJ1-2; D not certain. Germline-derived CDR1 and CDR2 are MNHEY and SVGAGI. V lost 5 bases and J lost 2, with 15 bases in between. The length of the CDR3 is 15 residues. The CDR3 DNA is TGTGCCAGCAGTCAAAGCGGCGGGTCAAACTATGGCTACACCTTC. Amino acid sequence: CASSQSGGSNYGYTF.

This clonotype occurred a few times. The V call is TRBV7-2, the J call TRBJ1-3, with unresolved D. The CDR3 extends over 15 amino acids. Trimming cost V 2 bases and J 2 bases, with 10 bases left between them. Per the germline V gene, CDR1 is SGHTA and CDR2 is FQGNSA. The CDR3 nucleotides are TGTGCCAGCAGCTTAAATGGGCTTACTGGAAACACCATATATTTT. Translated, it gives CASSLNGLTGNTIYF.

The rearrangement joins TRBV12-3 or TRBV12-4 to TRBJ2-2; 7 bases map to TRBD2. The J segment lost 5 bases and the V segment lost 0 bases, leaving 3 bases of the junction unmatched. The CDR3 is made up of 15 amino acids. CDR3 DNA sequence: TGTGCCAGCAGTTTAGCGGGAGGGCTAACCGGGGAGCTGTTTTTT. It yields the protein CASSLAGGLTGELFF.

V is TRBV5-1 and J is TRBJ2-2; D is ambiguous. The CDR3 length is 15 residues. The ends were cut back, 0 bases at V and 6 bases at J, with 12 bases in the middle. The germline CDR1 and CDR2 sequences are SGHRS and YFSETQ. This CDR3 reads CASSLVSYYAGELFF. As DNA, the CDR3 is TGCGCCAGCAGCTTGGTGTCTTACTACGCCGGGGAGCTGTTTTTT.